This entry concerns a single TCR beta chain. This sample is part of a study of T cell changes during pregnancy in multiple sclerosis. The repertoire was sequenced with immunoSEQ multiplex PCR; TCRdb's copy has only in-frame clones and lacks some. Here the sample spans 50,000 to 65,000 clones, around nine tenths being singletons. J lost 7 bases, V lost 5 bases, and 12 bases had no gene match. This CDR3 region has 15 residues. Germline CDR1 reads LNHDA; CDR2 reads SQIVND (reference sequence). The gene calls are TRBV19 and TRBJ2-3; 7 bases map to TRBD1. The material was CD4+ T cells from peripheral blood mononuclear cells, obtained in the third trimester of pregnancy. The sequence derives from a female donor with multiple sclerosis, enrolled in a pregnancy study. CDR3 sequence (DNA): TGTGCCAGTAGTCGGACACAGGGGTTAAGAAATACGCAGTATTTT. This translates into CASSRTQGLRNTQYF.